The 21 T cell receptor beta chains listed next were all sequenced from one sample in a study of blood T cell repertoires in COVID-19. The data were produced by immunoSEQ multiplex PCR, yet TCRdb's version contains in-frame clones alone and is incomplete. The sample lists approximately 300,000 clones, more than 70% seen once, with 5% to 7% in the top ten. Material for sequencing was peripheral blood. These receptors were collected from a man between 18 and 35 years old who had recovered from COVID-19.

The V call is TRBV27, the J call TRBJ1-3, with 7 bases that match TRBD1. From germline, CDR1 is MNHEY and CDR2 SMNVEV (reference sequence). This CDR3 region has 14 residues. V lost 6 bases and J lost 4; bases outside the gene matches: 6. DNA for the CDR3: TGTGCCAGCAGCGGGACAGCGGACGGAAACACCATATATTTT. This translates into CASSGTADGNTIYF.

V is TRBV5-8 and J is TRBJ2-5, with 12 bases that match TRBD2. The V gene end was trimmed by 2 bases and the J gene end by 5 bases; junction bases not matched to a gene: 10. This CDR3 region has 17 residues. Germline V gives CDR1 SGHTS, CDR2 YDEGEE. The CDR3 spells CASSFGLAGTPTETQYF. For the CDR3, the DNA is TGTGCCAGCAGCTTCGGACTAGCGGGGACTCCAACGGAGACCCAGTACTTC.

The CDR3 DNA follows: TGCGCCAGCAGCCAAGATTACGGGACAGGGTTGGGAGATACGCAGTATTTT. Its protein is CASSQDYGTGLGDTQYF. The rearrangement uses TRBV4-1 and TRBJ2-3; 9 bases agree with TRBD1. Trimming cost V 0 bases and J 5 bases; bases outside gene matches: 9. The germline V gene encodes CDR1 MGHRA and CDR2 YSYEKL. This CDR3 is 17 amino acids long.

This clone was recorded a few times. At the DNA level, this CDR3 is encoded by other sequences in the same sample as well. CDR3 sequence (DNA): TGTGCCAGCAGCGCGGATAGGGGGACTGAAGCTTTCTTT. Encoded protein: CASSADRGTEAFF. The genes are TRBV9 and TRBJ1-1; D might be TRBD1 (6 bases). The CDR3 runs to 13 residues. Germline V gene lookup returns CDR1 SGDLS and CDR2 YYNGEE. V was clipped by 3 bases and J by 5 bases, with 11 bases between them.

The genes are TRBV7-9 and TRBJ1-2; 8 bases map to TRBD1. Germline V CDR1 and CDR2: SEHNR, FQNEAQ (reference sequence). The CDR3 loop spans 14 amino acids. The junction had 10 bases not matched to a gene; V was cut back by 5 bases and J by 8 bases. The CDR3 here is CASSLDRESGGYTF. CDR3 coding DNA: TGTGCCAGCAGCCTGGACAGGGAGTCGGGGGGCTACACCTTC.

The chain joins TRBV27 to TRBJ2-7; TRBD1 matches 10 bases. CDR1 and CDR2 from the germline V gene are MNHEY and SMNVEV (reference sequence). V was pared by 7 bases and J by 0 bases, with 9 bases of the junction left unmatched. This CDR3 is built from 16 residues. Written as DNA, the CDR3 is TGTGCCAGCAACAGAAGAGGGACAGGGGACTCCTACGAGCAGTACTTC. It is translated as CASNRRGTGDSYEQYF.

The chain uses TRBV5-4 and TRBJ1-2, with D possibly being TRBD1 (6 bases). The CDR3 totals 14 residues. Germline lookup yields CDR1 SGHNT and CDR2 YYREEE (reference sequence). The V and J ends lost 3 bases and 6 bases respectively, with 15 bases between them. CDR3 nucleotides: TGTGCCAGCAGCTACCCTACAGGGTCCGATGGCTACACCTTC. It specifies CASSYPTGSDGYTF.

This chain links TRBV10-1 with TRBJ2-3; TRBD2 aligns across 10 bases. CDR1 is WNHNN, CDR2 SYGVQD, per germline (reference sequence). V lost 6 bases and J lost 2; bases outside the gene matches: 8. CDR3 length equals 16 residues. The CDR3 sequence: CASRCRTSGITDTQYF. The CDR3, as DNA: TGCGCCAGCAGATGCCGGACTAGCGGTATCACAGATACGCAGTATTTT.

The gene calls are TRBV18 and TRBJ1-2; possible D gene TRBD1, 6 bases. V lost 2 bases, J lost 2 bases, and 9 bases lay in between. Germline V gene lookup returns CDR1 KGHSH and CDR2 LQKENI. The CDR3 is 14 residues long. In DNA form, the CDR3 reads TGTGCCAGCTCACCATCAAGGGGGAACTATGGCTACACCTTC. Its translation is CASSPSRGNYGYTF.

The chain is built from TRBV27 and TRBJ1-2, with TRBD1 matching 11 bases. Germline-derived CDR1 and CDR2 are MNHEY and SMNVEV (reference sequence). V shed 5 bases and J 6 bases; nucleotides not matched to a gene: 11. This CDR3 is 16 amino acids long. DNA of the CDR3: TGTGCCAGCAGTCTAGACAGGACAGGGGGCGTCCATGGCTACACCTTC. This encodes CASSLDRTGGVHGYTF.

The rearrangement joins TRBV9 to TRBJ2-3; 7 nucleotides align to TRBD2. Trimming cost V 1 base and J 3 bases; bases outside gene matches: 8. Germline lookup yields CDR1 SGDLS and CDR2 YYNGEE. The CDR3 runs to 16 residues. The CDR3 coding sequence is TGTGCCAGCAGCGTAAGCGGCGGGGGACCTACAGATACGCAGTATTTT. Protein: CASSVSGGGPTDTQYF. The whole variable domain, remainder taken from reference TRBV9 and TRBJ2-3, is DSGVTQTPKHLITATGQRVTLRCSPRSGDLSVYWYQQSLDQGLQFLIQYYNGEERAKGNILERFSAQQFPDLHSELNLSSLELGDSALYFCASSVSGGGPTDTQYFGPGTRLTVL.

The chain combines TRBV19 with TRBJ1-4; 9 bases map to TRBD1. J lost 8 bases, V lost 9 bases, and 13 bases had no gene match. CDR3 length: 15 residues. Germline V gene data show CDR1 as LNHDA and CDR2 as SQIVND (reference sequence). This CDR3 is CASGLRGTGQEKLFF. DNA of the CDR3: TGTGCCAGCGGATTAAGGGGGACAGGGCAAGAAAAACTGTTTTTT.

This chain links TRBV27 with TRBJ1-1; 9 bases map to TRBD1. The CDR3 spans 17 residues. The germline CDR1 and CDR2 sequences are MNHEY and SMNVEV (reference sequence). The trim removed 7 bases at V and 0 bases at J, leaving 12 bases unmatched. The CDR3 reads CASIGWGQGSLNTEAFF. The CDR3 nucleotides read TGTGCCAGCATTGGTTGGGGACAGGGTTCGTTGAACACTGAAGCTTTCTTT.

DNA of the CDR3: TGTGCCAGCAGCTTAAGCCGGTACACTGAAGCTTTCTTT. Protein product: CASSLSRYTEAFF. V gene TRBV7-3 combines with J gene TRBJ1-1; D is unresolved. Germline CDR1 reads SGHTA; CDR2 reads FQGTGA. This CDR3 region has 13 residues. V was pared by 1 base and J by 3 bases, with 6 bases between.

CDR3 amino acids: CASRRGDRGATEAFF. DNA for the CDR3: TGTGCCAGCAGACGGGGGGACAGGGGGGCCACTGAAGCTTTCTTT. The gene calls are TRBV6-5 and TRBJ1-1, with 11 bases lining up with TRBD1. The V and J ends lost 6 bases and 4 bases, in that order; junction bases with no gene match: 7. Germline CDR1 reads MNHEY; CDR2 reads SVGAGI. There are 15 residues in the CDR3.

The rearrangement links TRBV18 to TRBJ1-4, with TRBD1 matching over 7 bases. The CDR3 is 14 residues long. The germline gives CDR1 KGHSH, CDR2 LQKENI. Losses at the gene ends were 3 bases for V and 8 bases for J; bases not matched to a gene: 6. The CDR3: CASSPQTGKEKLFF. CDR3 coding DNA: TGTGCCAGCTCACCCCAGACAGGGAAGGAAAAACTGTTTTTT.

This chain links TRBV9 with TRBJ1-1; D may be TRBD1 (5 bases). Germline V gene lookup returns CDR1 SGDLS and CDR2 YYNGEE. CDR3 length equals 14 residues. Deletions cut 1 base from V and 3 bases from J, with 10 bases between. The CDR3 here is CASSVLRGDTEAFF. CDR3 DNA: TGTGCCAGCAGCGTACTTAGGGGCGACACTGAAGCTTTCTTT.

This chain uses TRBV19 with TRBJ2-2, with 13 positions matching TRBD2. Germline V gives CDR1 LNHDA, CDR2 SQIVND (reference sequence). Unmatched junction bases numbered 11, after V lost 7 bases and J lost 6 bases. The CDR3 is 17 residues long. This CDR3 reads CASTPGGTSGKAGELFF. DNA of the CDR3: TGTGCCAGTACCCCGGGTGGGACTAGCGGGAAGGCCGGGGAGCTGTTTTTT.

This chain joins TRBV6-1 and TRBJ1-2; D not resolved. This CDR3 region has 17 residues. Trimming took off 4 bases at V and 4 bases at J, with 22 bases between the two ends. The germline V gene has CDR1 MNHNS and CDR2 SASEGT. The CDR3 loop is CASSVLPEARTSYGYTF. As DNA, the CDR3 is TGTGCCAGCAGTGTCCTTCCGGAGGCCCGAACATCCTATGGCTACACCTTC.

This clone was picked up one time. Other DNA sequences in this specimen translate into the identical CDR3. J is TRBJ2-1 and V is TRBV7-2, with D perhaps TRBD1 (5 bases). This CDR3 is 15 amino acids long. Trimming took 1 base from V and 0 from J, leaving 7 bases between them. Germline lookup yields CDR1 SGHTA and CDR2 FQGNSA. The CDR3 bases are TGTGCCAGCAGCTTAGGTCAGGGCTCCTACAATGAGCAGTTCTTC. Protein product: CASSLGQGSYNEQFF.

This clone was recorded a few times. The rearrangement joins TRBV4-1 to TRBJ2-1, with 9 bases that match TRBD2. Germline-derived CDR1 and CDR2 are MGHRA and YSYEKL. The CDR3 totals 18 residues. V lost 3 bases to trimming and J lost 1 base; unmatched junction nucleotides: 10. As DNA, the CDR3 is TGCGCCAGCAGCCAGGGGACCCTTCTAGCGGGGTCCTACAATGAGCAGTTCTTC. Residues: CASSQGTLLAGSYNEQFF.